Each of the 2 T cell receptor beta chains below was sequenced from the same sample in a study of T cells in Graves' hyperthyroidism and ophthalmopathy. Amplified regions were TCR beta CDR3 sequences from RNA transcripts. HTBI primers were the set used in a first-round RT-PCR of the TCR CDR3. TCRdb independently ran MiXCR on the multiplex PCR reads; one entry per CDR3 protein. The sample consists of over 500,000 distinct CDR3 sequences, approximately 17% of them appearing once. Material for sequencing was blood. Receptors originate from a young woman with Graves' ophthalmopathy.

V and J are TRBV20-1 and TRBJ2-1; 13 positions match TRBD2. CDR1 is DFQATT and CDR2 is SNEGSKA in the germline V gene (reference sequence). The CDR3 has 17 amino acids. The trim removed 1 base at V and 2 bases at J, leaving 5 bases unmatched. This CDR3 is CSARALTSGRAYNEQFF. The CDR3 nucleotides read TGCAGTGCTAGAGCCCTCACTAGCGGGAGGGCCTACAATGAGCAGTTCTTC.

This clonotype was observed at least ten times. The chain joins TRBV7-9 to TRBJ2-3; TRBD2 matches at 15 bases. Germline trimming cut 0 bases from V and 6 bases from J; bases unmatched to any gene: 1. The CDR3 covers 16 residues. Germline CDR1 SEHNR, CDR2 FQNEAQ (reference sequence). CDR3 protein: CASSLAGLAGGDTQYF. In DNA form, the CDR3 reads TGTGCCAGCAGCTTAGCGGGACTAGCGGGAGGCGATACGCAGTATTTT.